This note documents a single T cell receptor (beta chain) sequence. Its antigen is still unknown. V was pared by 7 bases and J by 4 bases, with 10 bases between. Germline assignment: CDR1 LNHDA and CDR2 SQIVND (reference sequence). CDR3 length: 12 residues. MiXCR, run by TCRdb on the reads, gives a single entry per CDR3 protein. The repertoire holds about 400,000 distinct CDR3 sequences, with about a third as singletons. The record originates from a study of T cell repertoires in cytomegalovirus infection. Study-wide findings and caveats: Across the ex vivo response, the dominant clonotypes were HLA-C-restricted CMV-specific TCR beta clonotypes.

V and J are TRBV19 and TRBJ1-1, with D hard to call. The sequence was obtained from a human donor in good health (CMV status not recorded). Some clones in this sample may be carry-over from other donors' samples. The input for sequencing was cultured PBMCs, taken from culture after CMV antigen stimulation. CDR3 in amino acids: CASKTGFTEAFF. CDR3 DNA sequence: TGTGCCAGTAAGACGGGTTTCACTGAAGCTTTCTTT.